A selection of T cell receptor beta chains follows, all from one sample in a study of human T cells and chemical hapten exposure. From the RACE reads, TCRdb called clonotypes with MiXCR, one entry per CDR3 protein. The sample shows roughly 72,000 distinct CDR3 sequences, 9% to 12% of them seen only once. The specimen was whole blood, collected in connection with sensitization to the hapten diphenylcyclopropenone (DPC). The source of these receptors is a woman aged 50 to 60 with alopecia areata. Some clones in this sample may be carry-over from other donors' samples. Each CDR3 is given with its conserved first and last residue. The D gene is left open where the match is weak. Only part of the rows carry a size: once, few, many, or a class if the clone is expanded.

TRBD1	TRBV9	few	TRBJ1-2	TGTGCCAGCAGCTCAAGGACAGGCCCCTATGGCTACACCTTC	CASSSRTGPYGYTF
NA	TRBV28	many	TRBJ2-3	TGTGCCAGCAGCAAAACAGCCGACACGCAGTATTTT	CASSKTADTQYF
NA	TRBV7-9	few	TRBJ1-1	TGTGCCAGCAGCTTAGGCGGAGGGCAGAACACTGAAGCTTTCTTT	CASSLGGGQNTEAFF
NA	TRBV18	NA	TRBJ1-4	TGTGCCAGCTCACCACTCGACCAGACTAATGAAAAACTGTTTTTT	CASSPLDQTNEKLFF
TRBD1	TRBV6-5	NA	TRBJ2-7	TGTGCCAGCAGAGCGGACAGGGAAGAGCAGTACTTC	CASRADREEQYF
NA	TRBV28	few	TRBJ2-7	TGTGCCAGCAGTTTATCCCCGGGAAAGTACGAGCAGTACTTC	CASSLSPGKYEQYF
TRBD2	TRBV14	many	TRBJ2-1	TGTGCCAGCAGCCTCCTAGCGGGTGAGAATGAGCAGTTCTTC	CASSLLAGENEQFF
TRBD2	TRBV11-2	NA	TRBJ2-5	TGTGCCAGCAGCTTAGATAGGACTAGCGGAGGATCGGAGACCCAGTACTTC	CASSLDRTSGGSETQYF
NA	TRBV6-5	few	TRBJ2-1	TGTGCCAGCAGTCCCCGCGCGGACAATGAGCAGTTCTTC	CASSPRADNEQFF
TRBD1	TRBV6-6	NA	TRBJ1-2	TGTGCCAGCAGTAACCGGGACAGGGGGCCGCGTTACACCTTC	CASSNRDRGPRYTF
NA	TRBV5-4	NA	TRBJ1-4	TGTGCCAGCAGCTCGCCGGGTCCTGACGAAAAACTGTTTTTT	CASSSPGPDEKLFF
NA	TRBV12-5	many	TRBJ2-7	TGTGCTAGTGGTTTCGAAGTCCAGCAGTACTTC	CASGFEVQQYF
NA	TRBV6-5	few	TRBJ2-2	TGTGCCAGCAGCCTACTGGGGGTAGACGGGGAGCTGTTTTTT	CASSLLGVDGELFF
NA	TRBV6-1	NA	TRBJ2-3	TGTGCCCTCGGGGAAGGACCCAGCACAGATACGCAGTATTTT	CALGEGPSTDTQYF
NA	TRBV12-3/TRBV12-4	NA	TRBJ1-5	TGTGCCAGTGCTACCGGGGCCAATCAGCCCCAGCATTTT	CASATGANQPQHF
TRBD1	TRBV28	few	TRBJ2-7	TGTGCCAGCAGGAACCCACAGGGGCACGAGCAGTACTTC	CASRNPQGHEQYF
TRBD1	TRBV27	NA	TRBJ1-1	TGTGCCAGCAGACGAGGGCGACAGGGGGCAGGTAGGACTGAAGCTTTCTTT	CASRRGRQGAGRTEAFF
TRBD1	TRBV7-9	few	TRBJ2-1	TGTGCCAGCAGCTACGTTCTTCCGGGACAGGTCTACAATGAGCAGTTCTTC	CASSYVLPGQVYNEQFF
NA	TRBV2	few	TRBJ2-5	TGTGCCAGCACTACTGGCGAGCCCCAAGAGACCCAGTACTTC	CASTTGEPQETQYF
TRBD1	TRBV7-9	many	TRBJ1-4	TGTGCCAGCAGCTTATTCGAAGGGGGCGTAGCAACTAATGAAAAACTGTTTTTT	CASSLFEGGVATNEKLFF
TRBD2	TRBV2	many	TRBJ2-4	TGTGCCAGCAGCCGTCCTAGCGGGGTTTGGGTTCAGTACTTC	CASSRPSGVWVQYF
TRBD2	TRBV12-3/TRBV12-4	NA	TRBJ2-7	TGTGCCAGCATCGTCAGGGAGGGAAGCTCCTACGAGCAGTACTTC	CASIVREGSSYEQYF
TRBD1	TRBV7-2	NA	TRBJ2-5	TGTGCCAGCAGTTTCCGACAGGGTTCACAAGAGACCCAGTGCTTC	CASSFRQGSQETQCF
NA	TRBV7-3	NA	TRBJ2-1	TGTGCCAGCAGCATACGCGGACAGGAGGGCTCCTACAATGGGCAGTTCTTC	CASSIRGQEGSYNGQFF
NA	TRBV28	NA	TRBJ2-3	TGTGCCAGCAGCCCCAGGGGTCGCGGAGTGAGCACAGATACGCAGTATTTT	CASSPRGRGVSTDTQYF
NA	TRBV7-2	NA	TRBJ2-7	TGTGCCAGCAGCTTAGGGGGCGGGCAAAGCTCCTACGAGCAGTACTTC	CASSLGGGQSSYEQYF
NA	TRBV5-1	few	TRBJ2-6	TGCGCCAGCAGCCGCATGGGGGCAGGGGCTGGGGCCAACGTCCTGACTTTC	CASSRMGAGAGANVLTF
NA	TRBV7-2	NA	TRBJ1-6	TGTGCCAGCAGCTTTGCATTCTCACGGGGTAATTCACCCCTCCACTTT	CASSFAFSRGNSPLHF
NA	TRBV20-1	many	TRBJ2-7	TGCAGTGCCGAGGGACTGTCCTACGAGCAGTACTTC	CSAEGLSYEQYF
NA	TRBV7-2	few	TRBJ2-3	TGTGCCAGCAGCCGGGTGGGGGGCACAGATACGCAGTATTTT	CASSRVGGTDTQYF
TRBD2	TRBV14	few	TRBJ2-5	TGTGCCAGCAGTCAAAGGGGACTAGAGCAGACCCAGTACTTC	CASSQRGLEQTQYF
NA	TRBV10-1	NA	TRBJ2-5	TGCGCCAGCAGTGAAAATGGGCGCCCAGAGACCCAGTACTTC	CASSENGRPETQYF
NA	TRBV19	few	TRBJ2-1	TGTGCCAGTAGCCCCGGGGGTGTCCGTGAGCAGTTCTTC	CASSPGGVREQFF
NA	TRBV28	NA	TRBJ2-2	TGTGCTACGGGCGCGGGGATGAACACCGGGGAGCTGTTTTTT	CATGAGMNTGELFF
NA	TRBV18	few	TRBJ1-2	TGTGCCAGCTCACCACCAATCCCGGGTGGCCATGGCTACACCTTC	CASSPPIPGGHGYTF
NA	TRBV20-1	few	TRBJ1-6	TGCAGTGCTAGAGGGGGTCCGGGACGGATTAATTCACCCCTCCACTTT	CSARGGPGRINSPLHF
NA	TRBV20-1	few	TRBJ1-5	TGCAGTGCTAGCTCGTTGCAGCCCCAGCATTTT	CSASSLQPQHF
NA	TRBV29-1	few	TRBJ2-1	TGCAGCGCCCAGGGCCCCGACCGTAATGAGCAGTTCTTC	CSAQGPDRNEQFF
TRBD2	TRBV4-3	few	TRBJ2-1	TGCGCCAGCAGCCAAGAGAGGGAGACTAGCAATCCCAATGAGCAGTTCTTC	CASSQERETSNPNEQFF
TRBD2	TRBV5-1	few	TRBJ2-7	TGCGCCAGCAGCCGACTAGCGGGAGGTTACGAGCAGTACTTC	CASSRLAGGYEQYF
TRBD1	TRBV24-1	NA	TRBJ1-5	TGTGCCACCAGTGGGGGACAGGGGATTAATCAGCCCCAGCATTTT	CATSGGQGINQPQHF
NA	TRBV20-1	few	TRBJ1-4	TGCAGTGCTAGACGTCCGGACGGGCGCTTTAATGAAAAACTGTTTTTT	CSARRPDGRFNEKLFF
NA	TRBV4-2	many	TRBJ2-7	TGTGCCAGCAGCCAAGTCCATCCCGGGACTTGGACCTACGAGCAGTACTTC	CASSQVHPGTWTYEQYF
TRBD2	TRBV29-1	NA	TRBJ2-1	TGCAGCGCTAGCGGGAGACACAATGAGCAGTTCTTC	CSASGRHNEQFF
NA	TRBV12-3/TRBV12-4	NA	TRBJ2-3	TGTGCCAGCAGATGGGACCGACCGGAGGATACGCAGTATTTT	CASRWDRPEDTQYF
TRBD1	TRBV7-6	few	TRBJ2-5	TGTGCCAGCAGCTTAGACCCGACAGGGTGGGGGGAGACCCAGTACTTC	CASSLDPTGWGETQYF
NA	TRBV4-3	few	TRBJ2-3	TGCGCCAGCAGCCAAGGTTTCTATTCCGGGACAGATACGCAGTATTTT	CASSQGFYSGTDTQYF
TRBD2	TRBV25-1	few	TRBJ2-3	TGTGCCAGCAGTGTAGCGGGACCCACAGATACGCAGTATTTT	CASSVAGPTDTQYF
TRBD2	TRBV25-1	NA	TRBJ2-7	TGTGCCAGCAGTGCTTTAGCGGGAGGTTTCGTCGAGCAGTACTTC	CASSALAGGFVEQYF
TRBD2	TRBV7-9	few	TRBJ2-5	TGTGCCAGCAGCTTCCTAGCGGGAGGGCAAGAGACCCAGTACTTC	CASSFLAGGQETQYF
TRBD2	TRBV7-3	NA	TRBJ2-3	TGTGCCAGCAGCGCTTGGAAAGGGGGACTAGGAGATACGCAGTATTTT	CASSAWKGGLGDTQYF
NA	TRBV20-1	NA	TRBJ2-5	TGCAGTGCGCCGATGGGGGCGGGGCTCCAAGAGACCCAGTACTTC	CSAPMGAGLQETQYF
TRBD2	TRBV2	few	TRBJ2-7	TGTGCCAGAGGGACTAGCGGGCCTTACGAGCAGTACTTC	CARGTSGPYEQYF